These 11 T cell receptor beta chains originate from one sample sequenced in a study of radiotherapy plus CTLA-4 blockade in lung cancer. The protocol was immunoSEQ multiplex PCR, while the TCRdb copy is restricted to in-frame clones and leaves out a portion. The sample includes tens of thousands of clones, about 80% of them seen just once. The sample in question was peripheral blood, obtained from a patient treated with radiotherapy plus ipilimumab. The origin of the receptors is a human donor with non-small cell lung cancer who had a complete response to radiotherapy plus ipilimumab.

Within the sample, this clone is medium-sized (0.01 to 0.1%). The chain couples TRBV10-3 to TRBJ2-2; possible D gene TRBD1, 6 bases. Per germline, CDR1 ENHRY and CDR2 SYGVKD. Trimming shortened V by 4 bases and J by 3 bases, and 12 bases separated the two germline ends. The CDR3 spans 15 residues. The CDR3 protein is CAISVVRTDTGELFF. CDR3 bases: TGTGCCATCAGTGTAGTAAGGACAGACACCGGGGAGCTGTTTTTT.

The CDR3, as DNA: TGTGCCAGCAGTGTATTCGGGGGCCCTGAAGCTTTCTTT. Translated, it gives CASSVFGGPEAFF. The chain couples TRBV6-1 to TRBJ1-1, with D perhaps TRBD1 (6 bases). This CDR3 contains 13 residues. The V end was cut by 4 bases, the J end by 6 bases, with 12 bases between. In germline, CDR1 is MNHNS, CDR2 SASEGT.

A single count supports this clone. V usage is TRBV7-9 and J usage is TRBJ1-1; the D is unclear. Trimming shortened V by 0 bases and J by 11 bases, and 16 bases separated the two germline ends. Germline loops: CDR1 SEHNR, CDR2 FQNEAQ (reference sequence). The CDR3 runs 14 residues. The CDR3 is CASSLASGGPGAFF. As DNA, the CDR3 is TGTGCCAGCAGCTTAGCGAGTGGAGGTCCGGGCGCTTTCTTT.

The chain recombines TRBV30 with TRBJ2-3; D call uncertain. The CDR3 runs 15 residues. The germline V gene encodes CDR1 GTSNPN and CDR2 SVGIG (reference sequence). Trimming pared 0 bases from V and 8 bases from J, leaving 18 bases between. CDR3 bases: TGTGCCTGGAGTGTCTGGTACGCCGGGTTTGGTACGCAGTATTTT. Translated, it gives CAWSVWYAGFGTQYF.

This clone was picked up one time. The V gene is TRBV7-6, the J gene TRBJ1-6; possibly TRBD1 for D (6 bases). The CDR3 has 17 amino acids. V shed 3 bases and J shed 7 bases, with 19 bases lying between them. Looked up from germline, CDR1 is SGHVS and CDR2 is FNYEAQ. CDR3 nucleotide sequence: TGTGCCAGCAGCTTGGGACATAATATGGGGGGAAATTCACCCCTCCACTTT. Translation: CASSLGHNMGGNSPLHF. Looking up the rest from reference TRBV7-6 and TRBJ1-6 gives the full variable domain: GAGVSQSPRYKVTKRGQDVALRCDPISGHVSLYWYRQALGQGPEFLTYFNYEAQQDKSGLPNDRFSAERPEGSISTLTIQRTEQRDSAMYRCASSLGHNMGGNSPLHFGNGTRLTVT.

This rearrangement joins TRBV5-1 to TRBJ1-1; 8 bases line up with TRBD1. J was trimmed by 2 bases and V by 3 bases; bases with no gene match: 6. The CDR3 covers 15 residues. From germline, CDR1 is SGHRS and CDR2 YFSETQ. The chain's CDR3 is CASSSRQGINTEAFF. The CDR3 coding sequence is TGCGCCAGCAGCTCACGACAGGGGATTAACACTGAAGCTTTCTTT.

The CDR3 nucleotides read TGTGCCAGCAGTTTAGAGGGACAGGGGTATGGCTACACCTTC. Its protein product is CASSLEGQGYGYTF. The chain carries TRBV27 and TRBJ1-2; 10 bases agree with TRBD1. The CDR3 covers 14 residues. V was pared by 2 bases and J by 5 bases, with 2 bases of the junction left unmatched. Germline loops: CDR1 MNHEY, CDR2 SMNVEV (reference sequence).

Here the CDR3 DNA reads TGCGCCAGCAGCTCGGGACAGGTCACAGATACGCAGTATTTT. Amino acids: CASSSGQVTDTQYF. This chain joins TRBV5-1 and TRBJ2-3; 8 nucleotides line up with TRBD1. This CDR3 region has 14 residues. Germline V gives CDR1 SGHRS, CDR2 YFSETQ. The ends lost 3 bases at V and 2 bases at J; junction bases unmatched: 2.

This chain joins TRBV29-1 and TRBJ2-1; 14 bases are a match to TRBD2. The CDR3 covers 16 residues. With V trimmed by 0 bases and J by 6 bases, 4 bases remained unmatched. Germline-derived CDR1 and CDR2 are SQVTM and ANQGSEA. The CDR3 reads CSVEEMTSGRANEQFF. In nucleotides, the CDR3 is TGCAGCGTTGAAGAGATGACTAGCGGGAGGGCCAATGAGCAGTTCTTC.

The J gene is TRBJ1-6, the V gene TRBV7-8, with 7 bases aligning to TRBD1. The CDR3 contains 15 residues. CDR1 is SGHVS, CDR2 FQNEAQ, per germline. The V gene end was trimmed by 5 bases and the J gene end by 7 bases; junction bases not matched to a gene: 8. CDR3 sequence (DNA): TGTGCCAGCAGCGCCACCCGGACAGGAAATTCACCCCTCCACTTT. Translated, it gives CASSATRTGNSPLHF. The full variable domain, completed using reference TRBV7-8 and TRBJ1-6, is GAGVSQSPRYKVAKRGQDVALRCDPISGHVSLFWYQQALGQGPEFLTYFQNEAQLDKSGLPSDRFFAERPEGSVSTLKIQRTQQEDSAVYLCASSATRTGNSPLHFGNGTRLTVT.

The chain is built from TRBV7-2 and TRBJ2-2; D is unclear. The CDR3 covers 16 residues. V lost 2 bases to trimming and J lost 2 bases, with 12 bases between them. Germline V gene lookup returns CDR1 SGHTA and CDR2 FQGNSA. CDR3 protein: CASSLKKGPNTGELFF. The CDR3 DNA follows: TGTGCCAGCAGCTTAAAAAAAGGGCCCAACACCGGGGAGCTGTTTTTT. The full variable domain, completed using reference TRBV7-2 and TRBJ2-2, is GAGVSQSPSNKVTEKGKDVELRCDPISGHTALYWYRQSLGQGLEFLIYFQGNSAPDKSGLPSDRFSAERTGGSVSTLTIQRTQQEDSAVYLCASSLKKGPNTGELFFGEGSRLTVL.